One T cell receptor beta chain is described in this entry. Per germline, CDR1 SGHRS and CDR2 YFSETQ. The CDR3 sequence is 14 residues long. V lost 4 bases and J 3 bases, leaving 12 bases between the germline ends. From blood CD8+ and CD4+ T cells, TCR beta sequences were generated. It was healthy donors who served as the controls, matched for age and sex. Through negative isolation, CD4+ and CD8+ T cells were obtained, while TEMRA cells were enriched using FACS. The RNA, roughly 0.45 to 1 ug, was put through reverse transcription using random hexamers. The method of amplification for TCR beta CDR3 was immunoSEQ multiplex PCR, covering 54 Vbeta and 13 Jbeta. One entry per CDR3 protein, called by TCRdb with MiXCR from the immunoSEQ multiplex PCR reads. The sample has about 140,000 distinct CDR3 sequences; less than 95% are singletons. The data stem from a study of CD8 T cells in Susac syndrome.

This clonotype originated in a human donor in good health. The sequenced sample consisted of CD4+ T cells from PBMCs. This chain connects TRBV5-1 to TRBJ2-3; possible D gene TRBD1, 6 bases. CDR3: CASSLDSSTDTQYF. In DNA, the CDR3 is TGCGCCAGCAGCCTGGACAGCAGTACAGATACGCAGTATTTT.